This entry lists 4 T cell receptor beta chains sequenced from one sample in a study of T cell repertoires in cytomegalovirus infection. TCRdb called the reads again in MiXCR, with one record for every CDR3 protein. This table has some 800,000 distinct CDR3 sequences, around 29% appearing once. No antigen has been identified for these receptors. The sequenced sample was cultured CD8+ T cells from PBMCs, obtained from culture after CMV antigen stimulation. The receptors here all came from a human donor in good health (CMV status not recorded). Some clones in this sample may be carry-over from other donors' samples.

This clonotype has at least ten counts. Here the CDR3 reads CASSLDLQGTEAFF. The CDR3 DNA reads as TGTGCCAGCAGCTTAGACCTACAGGGGACCGAAGCTTTCTTT. V gene TRBV7-2 combines with J gene TRBJ1-1; 7 bases are a match to TRBD1. The germline V gene encodes CDR1 SGHTA and CDR2 FQGNSA. With 1 base clipped from V and 8 bases from J, the junction kept 7 bases outside the gene matches. This CDR3 comprises 14 residues.

The rearrangement joins TRBV7-4 to TRBJ1-2; D is ambiguous. V gave up 10 bases and J gave up 2 bases, with 11 bases separating them. Germline values: CDR1 SGHVT, CDR2 SQSDAQ. The CDR3 has 12 residues. CDR3 sequence: CATGGPNYGYTF. The CDR3 nucleotides are TGTGCCACCGGTGGCCCGAACTATGGCTACACCTTC.

This clonotype was recorded at least ten times. The CDR3 loop is CASSFSDDSYNEQFF. The CDR3 DNA reads as TGTGCCAGTAGTTTCTCTGACGACTCCTACAATGAGCAGTTCTTC. This chain uses TRBV19 with TRBJ2-1; D call uncertain. The CDR3 extends over 15 amino acids. Germline CDR1 LNHDA, CDR2 SQIVND (reference sequence). With 5 bases removed from V and 0 bases from J, the gap between germline ends came to 11 bases.

This chain links TRBV19 with TRBJ2-2; D could derive from TRBD1 or TRBD2 (5 bases each). The CDR3 extends over 17 amino acids. Germline assignment: CDR1 LNHDA and CDR2 SQIVND (reference sequence). The V end was cut by 3 bases, the J end by 1 base, with 15 bases between. CDR3 coding DNA: TGTGCCAGTAGTATCGGCTCCGGGGCCTTGAACACCGGGGAGCTGTTTTTT. This codes for CASSIGSGALNTGELFF.